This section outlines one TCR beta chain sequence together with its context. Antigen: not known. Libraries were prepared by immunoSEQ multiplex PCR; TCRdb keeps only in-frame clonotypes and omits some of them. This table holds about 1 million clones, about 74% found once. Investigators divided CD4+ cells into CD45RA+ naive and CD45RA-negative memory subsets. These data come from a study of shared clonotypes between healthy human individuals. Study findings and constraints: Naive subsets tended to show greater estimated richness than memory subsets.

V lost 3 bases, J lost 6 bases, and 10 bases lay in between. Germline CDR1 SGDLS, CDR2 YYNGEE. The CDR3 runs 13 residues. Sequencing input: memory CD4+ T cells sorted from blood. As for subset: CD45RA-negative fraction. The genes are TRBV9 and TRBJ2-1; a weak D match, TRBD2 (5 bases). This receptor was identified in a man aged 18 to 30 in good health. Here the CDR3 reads CASSAFTSNEQFF. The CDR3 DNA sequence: TGTGCCAGCAGCGCCTTCACTAGCAATGAGCAGTTCTTC. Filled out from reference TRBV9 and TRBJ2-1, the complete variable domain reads DSGVTQTPKHLITATGQRVTLRCSPRSGDLSVYWYQQSLDQGLQFLIQYYNGEERAKGNILERFSAQQFPDLHSELNLSSLELGDSALYFCASSAFTSNEQFFGPGTRLTVL.